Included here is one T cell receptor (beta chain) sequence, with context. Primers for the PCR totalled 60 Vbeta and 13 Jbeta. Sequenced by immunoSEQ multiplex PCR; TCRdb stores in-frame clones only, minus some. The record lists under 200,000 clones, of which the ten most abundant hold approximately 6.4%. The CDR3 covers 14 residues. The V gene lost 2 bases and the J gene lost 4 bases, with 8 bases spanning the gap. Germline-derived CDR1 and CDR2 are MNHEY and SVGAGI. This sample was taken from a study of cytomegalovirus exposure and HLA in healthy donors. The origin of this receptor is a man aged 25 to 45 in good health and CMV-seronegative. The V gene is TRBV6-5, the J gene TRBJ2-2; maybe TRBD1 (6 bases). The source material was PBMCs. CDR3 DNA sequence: TGTGCCAGCAGTTACAGGGGGACCACCGGGGAGCTGTTTTTT. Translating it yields CASSYRGTTGELFF.